This record concerns one T cell receptor (beta chain) sequence. The antigen is unknown. The CDR3 sequence is 13 residues long. Germline V gene sequence: CDR1 MNHEY, CDR2 SMNVEV (reference sequence). Trimming removed 8 bases at V and 7 bases at J, with 12 bases between. This entry belongs to a study of beta chain features in type 1 diabetes. Overall study results and limits: Among all four CD4+ subsets, Type 1 diabetes patients had TCRB CDR3s that were moderately but significantly shorter.

Each sorted fraction was over 95% pure. Expressed TCRB transcripts were sequenced because the entire RNA isolate underwent reverse transcription. TCRdb keeps only in-frame clones here, not all; method: immunoSEQ multiplex PCR. The sample yields roughly 730,000 clones, around 15% seen once. The clonotype comes from a young man with type 1 diabetes. V is TRBV27 and J is TRBJ1-6; no reliable D call. Sequenced sample: naive CD4+ T cells from blood. CDR3 amino acids: CASSLSWNSPLHF. Here the CDR3 DNA reads TGTGCCAGCTCCCTGTCTTGGAATTCACCCCTCCACTTT.